The rows below give T cell receptor beta chains drawn from one sample of a study of T cell repertoires in cytomegalovirus infection. TCRdb analysed the reads with MiXCR anew, one entry per CDR3 protein. The sample shows approximately 500,000 distinct CDR3 sequences, roughly 29% of them seen only once. Sequenced material: PBMCs. The source is a human donor in good health (CMV status not recorded). Some clones in this sample may be carry-over from other donors' samples. CDR3s leave out the opening cysteine and the closing phenylalanine or tryptophan. Fields, in order: clone size, J gene, V gene, CDR3 protein. Not every row has a clone size; where given, it reads once, few, many or a size class.

>few|TRBJ2-1|TRBV6-5
ASSYSKSSGPREQF
>few|TRBJ2-1|TRBV6-8
ASSYGTEYNEQF
>few|TRBJ2-1|TRBV3-1
ASSVTRSGEQF
>few|TRBJ2-3|TRBV6-6
ASSSDLAGGTDTQY
>NA|TRBJ2-7|TRBV5-1
ASSFRGSEEVQY
>few|TRBJ1-4|TRBV7-9
ASSPQQEDLIEKLF
>NA|TRBJ1-1|TRBV12-3/TRBV12-4
ASSLGSGPHTVLNTEAF
>many|TRBJ1-3|TRBV7-8
ASSPRQGSSGNTIY
>many|TRBJ1-2|TRBV7-2
ASSLALGSYT
>NA|TRBJ2-7|TRBV4-1
ASGSGSSYEQY
>NA|TRBJ2-3|TRBV28
ASSPGGSGATDTQY
>many|TRBJ2-1|TRBV6-1
ASSRTSGANNEQF
>few|TRBJ1-2|TRBV19
ASSIPDRTNYGYT
>few|TRBJ1-1|TRBV7-9
ASYLGATGNTEAF
>many|TRBJ1-1|TRBV7-9
ASSLATGRTEAF
>NA|TRBJ2-2|TRBV4-3
ASSQGLTANTGELF
>few|TRBJ1-2|TRBV12-3/TRBV12-4
ASSLSAGPPHGYT
>many|TRBJ2-7|TRBV6-1
ATRTSGYEQY
>NA|TRBJ2-1|TRBV11-3
ASSNAVAGGPGNEQF
>many|TRBJ2-1|TRBV7-2
ASSWGQGSYNEQF
>NA|TRBJ2-5|TRBV7-2
ASSLHSLEQTQY
>NA|TRBJ2-1|TRBV6-1
ASRSRTSGADNEQF
>NA|TRBJ1-5|TRBV28
ASSLNFQPQH
>few|TRBJ2-5|TRBV28
ASSGLPPGQRQETQY
>NA|TRBJ1-2|TRBV7-9
ASSDRAGGEAWYGYT
>few|TRBJ2-2|TRBV6-5
ASSYGLFNTGELF
>NA|TRBJ2-5|TRBV14
ASSQVSDPLTLKETQY
>NA|TRBJ2-1|TRBV6-2/TRBV6-3
ASSTQGLVANNEQF
>NA|TRBJ2-1|TRBV15
ATSRERLHNEQF
>NA|TRBJ1-2|TRBV12-3/TRBV12-4
ASRESGLGVGNYGYT
>few|TRBJ1-1|TRBV28
ASSLFWRWGGRHTEAF
>NA|TRBJ2-2|TRBV28
ASSPGADNTGELF
>NA|TRBJ1-5|TRBV5-8
ASSPGTRGSNQPQH
>NA|TRBJ2-7|TRBV7-2
ASSSRGRYEQY
>NA|TRBJ2-5|TRBV12-3/TRBV12-4
ASSLGEASGRLWETQY
>many|TRBJ1-1|TRBV18
ASSPLQGASPTEAF
>many|TRBJ2-3|TRBV7-2
ASSSTGGGLAMNTQY
>once|TRBJ2-5|TRBV15
ATSRGSGDRQETQY
>few|TRBJ1-2|TRBV15
ATSRGGAGSGYT
>NA|TRBJ2-1|TRBV18
ASSPPSGNEQF
>NA|TRBJ1-4|TRBV6-2/TRBV6-3
ASRLTTGDANEKLF
>few|TRBJ2-3|TRBV5-4
ASSFNPKNLTDTQY
>NA|TRBJ2-1|TRBV27
ASRGIGNEQF
>few|TRBJ2-3|TRBV7-2
ASSPLAGGLAGDTQY
>few|TRBJ1-2|TRBV19
ASSSPGRGDYGYT
>NA|TRBJ2-6|TRBV6-1
ASSTGLSGANVLT
>few|TRBJ2-1|TRBV6-5
ASSLRTSYEQF
>NA|TRBJ1-1|TRBV12-3/TRBV12-4
ASSLWTQNTEAF
>NA|TRBJ2-3|TRBV6-2/TRBV6-3
ASSPGTSGSRSADTQY
>many|TRBJ1-2|TRBV7-2
ASSSTGDYYGYT
>NA|TRBJ1-2|TRBV19
ASSIDRSSSVYGYT